This T cell receptor beta chain derives from a study of CXCR3-negative and CXCR3-positive naive CD8 T cells. Germline V gene lookup returns CDR1 SEHNR and CDR2 FQNEAQ (reference sequence). The CDR3 totals 15 residues. The naive CD8+ gate required CD45RO-CCR7+CD27+CD95- phenotype. Concerning this clonotype itself: As yet, its antigen is unknown.

Preparation of TRB cDNA libraries relied on 5' RACE carrying UMI labels. TCRdb reprocessed the 5' RACE reads, with one entry per CDR3 protein and no DNA. The listing contains about 130,000 distinct CDR3 sequences. Notes on the study in general: A higher hydrophobicity marked the TRB CDR3s of CXCR3-positive naive cells versus CXCR3-negative naive cells. Comparably high diversity was seen in both naive subsets, and much lower diversity in memory CD8+ cells. CXCR3 expression dropped partially after cryopreservation, and most assays relied on fresh PBMCs. Both naive subsets carried similar amounts of surface CD5, so TCR strength was inferred from TRB CDR3 properties.

The clonotype was recovered from a human donor in good health. Some clones in this sample may be carry-over from other donors' samples. The chain is built from TRBV7-9 and TRBJ2-5; TCRdb gives TRBD2 as the D gene, but with no DNA this cannot be confirmed. The material sequenced was naive CXCR3+ CD8+ T cells from blood. The subset is: CD45RO-CCR7+CD27+CD95- naive CD8+ T cells expressing CXCR3 (TNR3+). The CDR3 is CASSPRTSRQETQYF.